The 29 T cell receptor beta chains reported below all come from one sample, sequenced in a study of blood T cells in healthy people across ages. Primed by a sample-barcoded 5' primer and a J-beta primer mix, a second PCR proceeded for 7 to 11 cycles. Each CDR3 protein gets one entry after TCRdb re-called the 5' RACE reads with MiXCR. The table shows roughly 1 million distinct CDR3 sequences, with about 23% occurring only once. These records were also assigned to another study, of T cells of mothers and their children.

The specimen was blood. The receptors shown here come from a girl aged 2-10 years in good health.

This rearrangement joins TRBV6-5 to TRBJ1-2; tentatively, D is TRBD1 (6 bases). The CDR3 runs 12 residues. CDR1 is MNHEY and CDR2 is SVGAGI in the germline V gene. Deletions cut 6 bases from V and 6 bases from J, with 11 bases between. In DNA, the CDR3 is TGTGCCAGCAGACAGGGTCGGGATGGCTACACCTTC. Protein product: CASRQGRDGYTF.

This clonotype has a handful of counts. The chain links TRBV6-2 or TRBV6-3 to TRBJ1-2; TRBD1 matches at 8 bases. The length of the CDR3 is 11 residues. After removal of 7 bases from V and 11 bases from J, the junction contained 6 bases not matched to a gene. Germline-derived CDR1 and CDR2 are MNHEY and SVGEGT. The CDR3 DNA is TGTGCCAGCACCCTCGGACAGGGTTACACCTTC. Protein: CASTLGQGYTF.

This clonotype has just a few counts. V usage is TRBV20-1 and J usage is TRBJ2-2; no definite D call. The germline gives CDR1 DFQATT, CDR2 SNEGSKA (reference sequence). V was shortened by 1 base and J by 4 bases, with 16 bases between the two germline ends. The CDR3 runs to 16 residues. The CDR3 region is CSARGVGNIATGELFF. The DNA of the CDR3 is TGCAGTGCTAGAGGGGTAGGGAATATAGCCACCGGGGAGCTGTTTTTT.

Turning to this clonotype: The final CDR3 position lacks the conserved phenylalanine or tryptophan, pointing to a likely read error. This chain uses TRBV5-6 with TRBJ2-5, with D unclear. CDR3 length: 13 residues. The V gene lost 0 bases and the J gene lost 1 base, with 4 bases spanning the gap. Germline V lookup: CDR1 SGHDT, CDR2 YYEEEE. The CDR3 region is CASSLAVQETQYS. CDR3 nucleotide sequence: TGTGCCAGCAGCTTGGCCGTCCAAGAGACCCAGTACTCC.

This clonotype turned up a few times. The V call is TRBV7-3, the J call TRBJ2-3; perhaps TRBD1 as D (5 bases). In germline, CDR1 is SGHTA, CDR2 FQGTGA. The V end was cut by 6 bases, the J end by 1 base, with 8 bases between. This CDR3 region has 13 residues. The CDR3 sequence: CASRTTGTDTQYF. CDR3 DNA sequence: TGTGCCAGCAGGACGACAGGCACAGATACGCAGTATTTT.

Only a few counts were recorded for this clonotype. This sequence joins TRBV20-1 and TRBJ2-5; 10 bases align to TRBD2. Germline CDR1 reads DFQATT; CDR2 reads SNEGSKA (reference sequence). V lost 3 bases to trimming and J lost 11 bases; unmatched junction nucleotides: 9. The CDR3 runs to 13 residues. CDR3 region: CSARTSGSREQYF. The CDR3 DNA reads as TGCAGTGCTAGGACTAGCGGGTCCAGGGAGCAGTACTTC.

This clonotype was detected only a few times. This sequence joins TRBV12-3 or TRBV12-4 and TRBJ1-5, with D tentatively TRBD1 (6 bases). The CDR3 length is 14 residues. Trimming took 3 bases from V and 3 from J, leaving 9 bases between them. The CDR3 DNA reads TGTGCCAGCAGTTTCGACAGGAACAATCAGCCCCAGCATTTT. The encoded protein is CASSFDRNNQPQHF.

This CDR3 is CASSKGLGGTQYF. The CDR3 region has the DNA TGTGCCAGCAGCAAGGGACTAGGGGGGACCCAGTACTTC. V and J are TRBV2 and TRBJ2-5, with 8 bases fitting TRBD2. The CDR3 sequence is 13 residues long. In germline, CDR1 is SNHLY, CDR2 FYNNEI. With V trimmed by 6 bases and J by 7 bases, 7 bases remained unmatched.

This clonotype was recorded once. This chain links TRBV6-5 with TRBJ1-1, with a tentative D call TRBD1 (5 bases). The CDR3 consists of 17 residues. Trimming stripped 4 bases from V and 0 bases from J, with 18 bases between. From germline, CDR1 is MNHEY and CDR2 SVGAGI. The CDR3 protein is CASSFLTGDQMNTEAFF. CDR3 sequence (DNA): TGTGCCAGCAGTTTTTTAACAGGCGACCAAATGAACACTGAAGCTTTCTTT.

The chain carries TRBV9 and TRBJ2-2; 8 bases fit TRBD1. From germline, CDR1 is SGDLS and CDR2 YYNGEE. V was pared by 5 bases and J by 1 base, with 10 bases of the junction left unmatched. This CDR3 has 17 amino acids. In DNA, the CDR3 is TGTGCCAGCAGTGTTACTACAGGGGGGTGGAACACCGGGGAGCTGTTTTTT. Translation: CASSVTTGGWNTGELFF.

For the CDR3, the DNA is TGTGCCAGCGGAGACCAAACTAGCGGGCTGCGGGTGCAGTACTTC. It encodes CASGDQTSGLRVQYF. V and J are TRBV6-2 or TRBV6-3 and TRBJ2-5; 9 nucleotides agree with TRBD2. This CDR3 spans 15 amino acids. Germline V gene lookup returns CDR1 MNHEY and CDR2 SVGEGT. Unmatched junction bases numbered 18, after V lost 8 bases and J lost 11 bases.

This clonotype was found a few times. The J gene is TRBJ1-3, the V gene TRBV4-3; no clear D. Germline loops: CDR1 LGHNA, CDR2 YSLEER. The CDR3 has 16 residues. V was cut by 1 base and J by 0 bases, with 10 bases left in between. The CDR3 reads CASSQVTPHSGNTIYF. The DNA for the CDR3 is TGCGCCAGCAGCCAAGTGACGCCGCACTCTGGAAACACCATATATTTT.

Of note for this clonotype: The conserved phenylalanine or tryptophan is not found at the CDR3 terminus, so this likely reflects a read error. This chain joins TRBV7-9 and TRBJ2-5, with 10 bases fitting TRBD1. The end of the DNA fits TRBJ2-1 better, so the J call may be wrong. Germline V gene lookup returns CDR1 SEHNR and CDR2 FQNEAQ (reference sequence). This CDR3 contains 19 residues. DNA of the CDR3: TGTGCCAGCAGCACACCATCCTTGGGGACAGGGGCGTCCTACAATGAGCAGTTCCTC. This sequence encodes CASSTPSLGTGASYNEQFL.

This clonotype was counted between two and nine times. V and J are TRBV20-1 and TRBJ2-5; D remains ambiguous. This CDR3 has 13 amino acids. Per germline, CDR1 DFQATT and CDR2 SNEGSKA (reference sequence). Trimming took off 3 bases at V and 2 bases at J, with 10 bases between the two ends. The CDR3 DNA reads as TGCAGTGCTAGCCAGACGTATCAAGAGACCCAGTACTTC. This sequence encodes CSASQTYQETQYF.

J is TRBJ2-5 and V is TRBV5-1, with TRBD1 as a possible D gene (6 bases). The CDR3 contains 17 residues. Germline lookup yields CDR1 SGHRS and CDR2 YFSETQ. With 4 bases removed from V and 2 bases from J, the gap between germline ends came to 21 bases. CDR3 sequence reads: CASSPQAGQRSQETQYF. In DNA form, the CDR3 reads TGCGCCAGCAGCCCTCAAGCCGGACAGCGAAGTCAAGAGACCCAGTACTTC.

The CDR3 bases are TGTGCCAGCAGCCCCGGCAGTGGGGCTTTCTTT. Translation gives CASSPGSGAFF. The chain combines TRBV7-2 with TRBJ1-1, with no clear D. CDR3 length: 11 amino acids. Germline CDR1 SGHTA, CDR2 FQGNSA. The ends were cut back, 5 bases at V and 11 bases at J, with 12 bases in the middle.

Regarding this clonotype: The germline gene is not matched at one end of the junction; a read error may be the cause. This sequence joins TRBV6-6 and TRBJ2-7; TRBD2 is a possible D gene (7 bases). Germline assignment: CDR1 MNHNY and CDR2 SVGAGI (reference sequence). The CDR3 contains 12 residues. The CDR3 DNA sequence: TGTGCCACCAGTTACTCGGGGGGCCAGCAGTACTTC. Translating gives CATSYSGGQQYF.

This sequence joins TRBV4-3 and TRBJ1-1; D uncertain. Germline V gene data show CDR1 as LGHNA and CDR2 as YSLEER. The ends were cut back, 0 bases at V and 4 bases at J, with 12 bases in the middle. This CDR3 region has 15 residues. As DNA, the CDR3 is TGCGCCAGCAGCCAAGATCTCGAGGCATCCACTGAAGCTTTCTTT. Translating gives CASSQDLEASTEAFF.

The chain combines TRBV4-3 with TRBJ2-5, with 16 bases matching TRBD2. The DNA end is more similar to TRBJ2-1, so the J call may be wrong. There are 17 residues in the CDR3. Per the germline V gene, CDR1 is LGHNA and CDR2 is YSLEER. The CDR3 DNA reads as TGCGCCAGCAGCCAATTCGGGACTAGCGGGGGGGCCTATGAGCAGTTCTTC. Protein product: CASSQFGTSGGAYEQFF.

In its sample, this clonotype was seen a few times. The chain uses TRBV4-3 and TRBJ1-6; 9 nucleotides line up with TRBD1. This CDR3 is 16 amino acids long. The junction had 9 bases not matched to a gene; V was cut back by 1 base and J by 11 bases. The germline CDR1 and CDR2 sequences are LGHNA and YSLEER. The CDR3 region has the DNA TGCGCCAGCAGCCAAGGGACCGGGACAGGGAATCCACCCCTCCACTTT. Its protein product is CASSQGTGTGNPPLHF.

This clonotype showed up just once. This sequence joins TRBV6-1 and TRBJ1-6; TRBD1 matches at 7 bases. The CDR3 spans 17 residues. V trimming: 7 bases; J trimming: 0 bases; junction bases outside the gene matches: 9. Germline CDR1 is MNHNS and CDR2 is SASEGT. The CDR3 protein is CASMATGVSSYNSPLHF. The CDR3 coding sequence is TGTGCCAGCATGGCCACAGGGGTCTCCTCCTATAATTCACCCCTCCACTTT.

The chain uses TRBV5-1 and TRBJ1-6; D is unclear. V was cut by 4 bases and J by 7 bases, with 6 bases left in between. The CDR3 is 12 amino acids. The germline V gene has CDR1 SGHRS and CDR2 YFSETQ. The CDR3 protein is CASSHENSPLHF. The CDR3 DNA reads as TGCGCCAGCAGCCACGAAAATTCACCCCTCCACTTT.

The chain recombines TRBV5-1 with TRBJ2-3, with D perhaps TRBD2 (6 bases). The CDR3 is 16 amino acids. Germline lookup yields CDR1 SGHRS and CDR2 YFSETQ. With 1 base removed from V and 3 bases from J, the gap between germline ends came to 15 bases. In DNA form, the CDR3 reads TGCGCCAGCAGCTTGACGGGACTCACTACTACAGATACGCAGTATTTT. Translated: CASSLTGLTTTDTQYF.

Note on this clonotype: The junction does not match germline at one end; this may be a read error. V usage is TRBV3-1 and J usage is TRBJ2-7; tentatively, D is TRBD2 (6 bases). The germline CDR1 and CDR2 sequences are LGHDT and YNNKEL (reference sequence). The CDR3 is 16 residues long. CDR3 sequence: CASSQVSGRPYSEQSF. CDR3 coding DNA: TGTGCCAGCAGCCAAGTTTCCGGGAGACCGTACAGTGAGCAGTCCTTC.

The CDR3 DNA sequence: TGCGCCAGCAGCCCGGGACAGTACACAGATACGCAGTATTTT. It is translated as CASSPGQYTDTQYF. This rearrangement joins TRBV5-1 to TRBJ2-3; 7 bases line up with TRBD1. The length of the CDR3 is 14 residues. The V segment lost 4 bases and the J segment 2 bases; nucleotides outside the gene matches: 4. Germline V CDR1 and CDR2: SGHRS, YFSETQ.

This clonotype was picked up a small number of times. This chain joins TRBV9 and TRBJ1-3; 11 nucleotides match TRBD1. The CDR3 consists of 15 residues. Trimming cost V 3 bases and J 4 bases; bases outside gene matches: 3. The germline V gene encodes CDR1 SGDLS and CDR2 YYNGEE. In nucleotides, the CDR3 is TGTGCCAGCAGCGCGGGACAGGGGGTCGGAAACACCATATATTTT. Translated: CASSAGQGVGNTIYF.

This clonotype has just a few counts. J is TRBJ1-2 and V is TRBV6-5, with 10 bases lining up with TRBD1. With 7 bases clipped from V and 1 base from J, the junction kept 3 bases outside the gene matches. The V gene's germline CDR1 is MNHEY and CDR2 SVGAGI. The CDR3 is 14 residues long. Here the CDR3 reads CASTTGGNNYGYTF. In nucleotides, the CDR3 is TGTGCCAGCACGACAGGGGGCAATAACTATGGCTACACCTTC.

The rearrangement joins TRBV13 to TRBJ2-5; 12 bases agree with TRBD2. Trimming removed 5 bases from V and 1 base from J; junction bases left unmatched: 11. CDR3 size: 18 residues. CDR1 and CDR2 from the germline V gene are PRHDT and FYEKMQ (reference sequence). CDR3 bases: TGTGCCAGCAGCCAGACTAGCGGGAGTTATCCTAGCCAAGAGACCCAGTACTTC. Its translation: CASSQTSGSYPSQETQYF.

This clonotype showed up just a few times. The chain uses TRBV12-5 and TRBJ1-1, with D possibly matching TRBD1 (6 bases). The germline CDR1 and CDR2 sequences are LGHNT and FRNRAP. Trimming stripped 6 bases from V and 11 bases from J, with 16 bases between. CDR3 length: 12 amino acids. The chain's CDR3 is CASGPQQGTAFF. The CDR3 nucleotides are TGTGCTAGTGGCCCGCAACAGGGCACGGCTTTCTTT.